This note documents a single TCR beta chain sequence. Its antigen is unknown. The sample comes from a study of T cell responses to AZD1222 COVID-19 vaccine. Method: immunoSEQ multiplex PCR; TCRdb's copy keeps in-frame clones and lacks some. The sample lists about 120,000 clones, roughly 89% occurring once. Findings and caveats of the study: There were mostly white British donors and more females than males, and clonal diversity was possibly underestimated.

Germline CDR1 and CDR2: MGHRA and YSYEKL. The V end lost 0 bases, the J end lost 3 bases, and 8 bases lay between the germline ends. The CDR3 loop spans 14 amino acids. The J gene is TRBJ1-2, the V gene TRBV4-1; no firm D call. The input for sequencing was peripheral blood, taken on day 0 of AZD1222 vaccination. The receptor was isolated from an adult in good health. CDR3 region: CASSQEWVDYGYTF. The CDR3 DNA follows: TGCGCCAGCAGCCAAGAATGGGTGGACTATGGCTACACCTTC.